The entry below describes one T cell receptor (beta chain). Its recognized antigen is unknown. No much larger clone exists at a distance of one base, and base qualities are not known. The data derive from a study of T cell repertoires in cytomegalovirus infection (dated by TCRdb to between 2019 and 2020). Study-level background: Peptide stimulations targeted recently identified HLA-C-restricted CMV epitopes, whose presentation resists viral immunomodulation, together with well-studied HLA-B-restricted epitopes. Donor HLA type was relevant to the analysis, as public TCR beta signatures indicated carriage of CMV infection together with the matching HLA type.

Here is what the overall study found, with its caveats: Cumulative frequency of public TCR beta family members discriminated carriers of CMV infection plus the relevant HLA type in this cohort and an independent approximately 400-donor cohort. In the ex vivo response, HLA-C-restricted CMV-specific TCR beta clonotypes were dominant, and in two of eight donors the single most frequent clonotype came from this HLA-C-restricted group.

A distance of 10 bases separates the germline ends of V and J, which lose 4 bases and 9 bases respectively. CDR1 MGHRA and CDR2 YSYEKL are derived from the germline V gene. The CDR3 sequence holds 12 residues, the cysteine and phenylalanine included. Only CDR3 DNA is held: 36 bases, read in frame from base 1. Sequenced using an Illumina HiSeq 1500. Starting from the raw public reads, TCRdb applied fastp trimming at Q25, assembled clones with MiXCR and retained in-frame beta chains. Here each entry gathers all rows of one CDR3 protein and keeps the most common genes and DNA. In this sample the table shows 380,000 or so distinct CDR3 sequences, approximately 30% of which occur a single time. Approximately 13% of the sample lies in the top ten. The sample's treatment or condition label, decoded: in vitro stimulation with specific CMV peptide epitopes to enrich CMV-specific T cells.

The sequence came from a human donor in good health (CMV status not recorded). Some clones in this sample may be carry-over from other donors' samples. The sequence links TRBV4-1 to TRBJ2-1, with no reliable assignment of the D segment. The sequences come from cultured PBMCs, collected from culture after CMV antigen stimulation. The nucleotides read TGCGCCAGCAGCCGTACGGGCGGTGAGCAGTTCTTC. The translation is CASSRTGGEQFF.